Sequencing of this T cell receptor beta chain was carried out in a study of OX40 agonist ivuxolimab in advanced cancers. Study-wide findings and caveats: Among T cells, CD8+ cells averaged more expanded clones than CD4+ cells. The specificity for antigen of the expanded peripheral T cells was not determined.

Data came from immunoSEQ multiplex PCR; TCRdb stores just in-frame clones and leaves some out. This sample has approximately 70,000 clones, with roughly 85% found just once. Looked up from germline, CDR1 is SGHRS and CDR2 is YFSETQ. The CDR3 runs to 13 residues. V lost 4 bases and J lost 8, with 14 bases in between. A word on this clone: Its antigen remains unidentified.

This TCR was sampled from an adult with an advanced solid tumor such as melanoma, head and neck, liver or kidney cancer. This specimen consisted of CD4+ or CD8+ T cells sorted from blood, obtained in a trial of the OX40 agonist ivuxolimab. The chain carries TRBV5-1 and TRBJ2-3; maybe TRBD2 (6 bases). The DNA of the CDR3 is TGCGCCAGCAGCCCTAAACTAGCATCTACGCAGTATTTT. Its protein product is CASSPKLASTQYF.